This is a list of T cell receptor beta chains from one sample in a study of Ad26.COV2.S vaccination and SARS-CoV-2 variants. The repertoire was sequenced with immunoSEQ multiplex PCR; TCRdb's copy has only in-frame clones and lacks some. Found here are about 250,000 clones, roughly nine tenths of them singletons; the top ten hold roughly 3%. The specimen comprised peripheral blood, sampled in a trial of Ad26.COV2.S vaccine versus placebo. The receptor source for this set is a person between 18 and 65 years old who received the Ad26.COV2.S COVID-19 vaccine or a placebo. The CDR3 runs from the conserved cysteine through the conserved F or W. The D gene is left open where the match is weak. Part of the rows lack a size; the others show once, few, many or a class for expanded clones.

clone size | D gene | J gene | V gene | CDR3 protein | CDR3 DNA
. | . | TRBJ2-5 | TRBV27 | CASSLSGVGWRKQETQYF | TGTGCCAGCAGTTTATCGGGCGTGGGTTGGCGGAAACAAGAGACCCAGTACTTC
. | TRBD2 | TRBJ2-1 | TRBV27 | CASSYRDYRNEQFF | TGTGCCAGCAGTTACCGGGACTACCGAAATGAGCAGTTCTTC
. | TRBD1 | TRBJ1-6 | TRBV7-8 | CASSTRDRVYGENNSPLHF | TGTGCCAGCAGCACCCGGGACAGGGTCTACGGTGAGAACAATTCACCCCTCCACTTT
. | TRBD2 | TRBJ2-2 | TRBV3-1/TRBV3-2 | CASSRGGQNTGELFF | TGTGCCAGCAGCCGCGGGGGGCAGAACACCGGGGAGCTGTTTTTT
. | . | TRBJ2-5 | TRBV18 | CASSPLNRVGTQETQYF | TGTGCCAGCTCACCTCTCAACAGGGTCGGAACTCAAGAGACCCAGTACTTC
once | . | TRBJ2-2 | TRBV7-3 | CASSSYRAGELFF | TGTGCCAGCAGCTCCTATCGGGCCGGGGAGCTGTTTTTT
. | . | TRBJ2-7 | TRBV4-2 | CASSQEIGGYSYEQYF | TGTGCCAGCAGCCAAGAAATCGGCGGGTACTCCTACGAGCAGTACTTC
once | . | TRBJ2-3 | TRBV7-2 | CASSLASWGTDTQYF | TGTGCCAGCAGCTTAGCGAGCTGGGGCACAGATACGCAGTATTTT
few | . | TRBJ1-5 | TRBV27 | CASSITSRERQPQHF | TGTGCCAGCAGTATTACTTCGCGGGAGCGTCAGCCCCAGCATTTT
medium-sized | . | TRBJ2-7 | TRBV5-1 | CASSLIPGGSYEQYF | TGCGCCAGCAGCTTGATTCCCGGGGGCTCCTACGAGCAGTACTTC
. | TRBD1 | TRBJ2-2 | TRBV4-3 | CASSQDIGDRYTGELFF | TGCGCCAGCAGCCAAGATATTGGGGACAGATACACCGGGGAGCTGTTTTTT
. | . | TRBJ2-7 | TRBV3-1/TRBV3-2 | CASSLLSGPKRQYF | TGTGCCAGCAGCCTGCTGTCAGGGCCCAAGAGGCAGTACTTC
. | TRBD2 | TRBJ2-7 | TRBV7-8 | CASSVGGTYEQYF | TGTGCCAGCAGCGTCGGGGGGACCTACGAGCAGTACTTC
. | TRBD2 | TRBJ2-3 | TRBV7-3 | CASSLTSGTDTQYF | TGTGCCAGCAGCTTGACTAGCGGCACAGATACGCAGTATTTT
. | TRBD2 | TRBJ2-5 | TRBV9 | CASSVGAGGETQYF | TGTGCCAGCAGCGTAGGAGCGGGGGGAGAGACCCAGTACTTC
. | . | TRBJ2-7 | TRBV29-1 | CSVGDRSSYEQYF | TGCAGCGTTGGAGACAGGAGCTCCTACGAGCAGTACTTC
. | . | TRBJ1-4 | TRBV27 | CASSSNINEKLFF | TGTGCCAGCAGTTCGAACATTAATGAAAAACTGTTTTTT
. | . | TRBJ1-5 | TRBV19 | CASRVQLYSNQPQHF | TGTGCCAGTAGAGTACAGCTATATAGCAATCAGCCCCAGCATTTT
. | TRBD2 | TRBJ2-1 | TRBV11-2 | CASSLGGGPRNEQFF | TGTGCCAGCAGCTTAGGGGGAGGGCCTCGTAATGAGCAGTTCTTC
. | TRBD1 | TRBJ1-4 | TRBV11-2 | CASSSYRRGATNEKLFF | TGTGCCAGCAGCTCCTACCGCAGGGGGGCGACTAATGAAAAACTGTTTTTT
once | TRBD2 | TRBJ2-7 | TRBV19 | CASSITTQGGFYEQYF | TGTGCCAGTAGTATAACGACCCAGGGAGGGTTCTACGAGCAGTACTTC
. | TRBD1 | TRBJ1-4 | TRBV7-9 | CASSVYRDSNEKLFF | TGTGCCAGCAGCGTATACCGGGACAGCAATGAAAAACTGTTTTTT
. | . | TRBJ2-2 | TRBV24-1 | CATSDPGILPRATGELFF | TGTGCCACCAGTGATCCGGGTATACTCCCGAGGGCCACCGGGGAGCTGTTTTTT
. | TRBD1 | TRBJ2-5 | TRBV4-3 | CASSQGQPGAQYF | TGCGCCAGCAGCCAGGGACAGCCAGGGGCCCAGTACTTC
. | TRBD1 | TRBJ2-5 | TRBV6-1 | CASSDTTGGFETQYF | TGTGCCAGCAGTGATACTACAGGGGGCTTTGAGACCCAGTACTTC
. | . | TRBJ1-2 | TRBV29-1 | CSVVVRGPPDYGYTF | TGCAGCGTTGTGGTGCGGGGACCCCCAGACTATGGCTACACCTTC
. | TRBD1 | TRBJ2-5 | TRBV7-2 | CASSLAIGTEETQYF | TGTGCCAGCAGCTTAGCAATAGGGACAGAAGAGACCCAGTACTTC
many | TRBD1 | TRBJ1-1 | TRBV2 | CASSLDRVKNTEAFF | TGTGCCAGCAGCCTGGACAGGGTAAAGAACACTGAAGCTTTCTTT
. | . | TRBJ1-6 | TRBV3-1/TRBV3-2 | CASSSRDTNNSPLHF | TGTGCCAGCAGCAGCCGGGACACAAATAATTCACCCCTCCACTTT
few | TRBD1 | TRBJ1-1 | TRBV18 | CASSPRLGQGNTEAFF | TGTGCCAGCTCACCCCGCCTGGGACAGGGGAACACTGAAGCTTTCTTT
few | . | TRBJ1-6 | TRBV6-6 | CASSYIQGTDSPLHF | TGTGCCAGCAGTTATATTCAGGGTACGGATTCACCCCTCCACTTT
. | TRBD1 | TRBJ2-2 | TRBV11-3 | CASSIRQGTGELFF | TGTGCCAGCAGCATTAGACAGGGCACCGGGGAGCTGTTTTTT
. | . | TRBJ2-1 | TRBV5-4 | CASSFSLIRNEQFF | TGTGCCAGCAGCTTTTCTCTGATACGCAATGAGCAGTTCTTC
. | TRBD2 | TRBJ2-2 | TRBV30 | CAWTRESAGELFF | TGTGCCTGGACGCGGGAGTCCGCCGGGGAGCTGTTTTTT
. | TRBD2 | TRBJ2-1 | TRBV6-4 | CASSLTSGEYNEQFF | TGTGCCAGCAGCCTCACTAGCGGAGAGTACAATGAGCAGTTCTTC
once | . | TRBJ2-5 | TRBV5-6 | CASSSIETQYF | TGTGCCAGCAGCTCTATAGAGACCCAGTACTTC
few | . | TRBJ2-1 | TRBV24-1 | CATSARGQQDNEQFF | TGTGCCACCAGTGCCCGCGGACAGCAAGACAATGAGCAGTTCTTC
. | . | TRBJ1-2 | TRBV19 | CATRTANYGYTF | TGTGCCACTAGGACGGCCAACTATGGCTACACCTTC
. | TRBD2 | TRBJ2-2 | TRBV5-4 | CASSHPTSNSGELFF | TGTGCCAGCAGCCATCCGACTAGCAACTCCGGGGAGCTGTTTTTT
. | TRBD1 | TRBJ2-2 | TRBV24-1 | CATSDTGTGARTGELFF | TGTGCCACCAGTGATACCGGGACAGGGGCCCGGACCGGGGAGCTGTTTTTT
. | . | TRBJ2-3 | TRBV9 | CASSVEPTSTDTQYF | TGTGCCAGCAGCGTAGAGCCGACTAGCACAGATACGCAGTATTTT
once | . | TRBJ2-1 | TRBV13 | CASSSDTPRVNEQFF | TGTGCCAGCAGCTCGGACACTCCCCGAGTCAATGAGCAGTTCTTC
. | . | TRBJ2-5 | TRBV3-1/TRBV3-2 | CASSHIGTQYF | TGTGCCAGCAGCCATATCGGGACCCAGTACTTC
. | . | TRBJ2-5 | TRBV2 | CAQLPYQETQYF | TGTGCGCAGCTCCCTTACCAAGAGACCCAGTACTTC
. | . | TRBJ2-2 | TRBV11-3 | CASSRMGDTGELFF | TGTGCCAGCAGCAGGATGGGGGACACCGGGGAGCTGTTTTTT
. | TRBD2 | TRBJ2-3 | TRBV7-8 | CASRFSSGIPTDTQYF | TGTGCCAGCAGATTCAGTAGCGGGATCCCCACAGATACGCAGTATTTT
. | TRBD2 | TRBJ2-1 | TRBV7-9 | CASSPRTSGSYNEQFF | TGTGCCAGCAGTCCGAGGACTAGCGGCTCCTACAATGAGCAGTTCTTC
. | TRBD2 | TRBJ2-5 | TRBV27 | CASTGRTSGDQTQYF | TGTGCCAGCACCGGTCGGACTAGCGGGGACCAGACCCAGTACTTC
. | . | TRBJ2-1 | TRBV6-5 | CASSYAEGYNEQFF | TGTGCCAGCAGTTACGCGGAAGGCTACAATGAGCAGTTCTTC
. | . | TRBJ1-4 | TRBV6-5 | CASSKTATNEKLFF | TGTGCCAGCAGCAAAACCGCAACTAATGAAAAACTGTTTTTT
. | TRBD1 | TRBJ1-1 | TRBV10-3 | CAISATGGTEAFF | TGTGCCATCAGCGCCACAGGGGGCACTGAAGCTTTCTTT
. | TRBD1 | TRBJ2-7 | TRBV5-1 | CASSLDRGGEQYF | TGCGCCAGCAGCTTGGACAGGGGTGGCGAGCAGTACTTC